This T cell receptor beta chain was captured by sequencing in a study of blood T cell repertoires in COVID-19. On the study more broadly: Whether acute or convalescent, the COVID-19 samples came from the United States, Italy and Spain. From T cells, B-cell-depleted T cells, or PBMCs came the material, which was cDNA or gDNA.

Per the original data handling: Estimation of nucleated cell counts was performed using reference gene primer amplification. Data came from immunoSEQ multiplex PCR; TCRdb stores just in-frame clones and leaves some out. Clone size and the V and J calls come from that table; the DNA yielded D and trimming. This table has 19,000 or so clones, 85% to 90% appearing once. V lost 2 bases to trimming and J lost 4 bases, with 11 bases between them. The CDR3 sequence is 14 residues long. Germline V gene lookup returns CDR1 SGHVS and CDR2 FNYEAQ. This chain joins TRBV7-6 and TRBJ2-5, with D maybe TRBD2 (6 bases). This sequence was found in a man in his sixties or seventies with active COVID-19. Sequenced material: peripheral blood. The CDR3 loop is CASSLYGGGETQYF. In DNA, the CDR3 is TGTGCCAGCAGCTTATACGGGGGTGGAGAGACCCAGTACTTC.